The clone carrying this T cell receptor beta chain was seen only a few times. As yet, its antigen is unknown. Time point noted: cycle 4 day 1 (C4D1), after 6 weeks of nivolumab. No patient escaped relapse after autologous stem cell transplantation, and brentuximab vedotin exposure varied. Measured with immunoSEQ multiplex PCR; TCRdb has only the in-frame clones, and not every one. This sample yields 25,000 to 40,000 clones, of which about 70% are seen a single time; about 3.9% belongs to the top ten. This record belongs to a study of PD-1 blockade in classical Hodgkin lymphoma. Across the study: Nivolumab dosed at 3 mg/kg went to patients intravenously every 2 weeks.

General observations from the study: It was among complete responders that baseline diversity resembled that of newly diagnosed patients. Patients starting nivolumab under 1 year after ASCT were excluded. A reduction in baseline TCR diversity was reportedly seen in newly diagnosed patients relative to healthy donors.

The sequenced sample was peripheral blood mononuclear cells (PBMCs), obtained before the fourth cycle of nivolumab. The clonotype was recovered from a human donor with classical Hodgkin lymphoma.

CDR3 nucleotides: TGTGCCACCGTCGACGTCATCTCGGCTGGAAACACCATATATTTT. It specifies CATVDVISAGNTIYF. The chain employs TRBV6-5 and TRBJ1-3; D is ambiguous. V was cut by 10 bases and J by 2 bases, with 18 bases left in between. Germline CDR1 is MNHEY and CDR2 is SVGAGI. This CDR3 is built from 15 residues.